This record concerns one T cell receptor beta chain sequence. The antigen is undetermined. This sample stems from a study of T-cell memory formation after mild COVID-19. As for the study in general: Largely, the TCR clusters proved donor specific. Study observations and caveats: Mostly located in CM and EM were contracting CD4+ clones, with contracting CD8+ clones located in EMRA. There was a balanced CD4/CD8 profile in clones contracting day 15 to 85, and later expanders leaned CD4+.

The V segment lost 6 bases and the J segment 4 bases; nucleotides outside the gene matches: 11. The CDR3 runs to 16 residues. Germline loops: CDR1 DFQATT, CDR2 SNEGSKA (reference sequence). 5'RACE primed at constant segments yielded TCR alpha and TCR beta cDNA libraries bearing sample barcodes and UMIs. MiXCR was run by TCRdb on the 5' RACE reads, yielding one entry per CDR3 protein. The sample records over 250,000 distinct CDR3 sequences, approximately 16% being singletons. The source material was PBMCs or a T cell subset sorted from them (not recorded which). V usage is TRBV20-1 and J usage is TRBJ2-4; 11 bases line up with TRBD2. The origin of this receptor is a man between 18 and 35 years old who had mild COVID-19 (a few samples of this study predate the infection). Cell type and time point are not known. CDR3 in DNA: TGCAGTGCCCTCTTCTTAGCGGGGGGGCCTAAAAACATTCAGTACTTC. This translates into CSALFLAGGPKNIQYF.